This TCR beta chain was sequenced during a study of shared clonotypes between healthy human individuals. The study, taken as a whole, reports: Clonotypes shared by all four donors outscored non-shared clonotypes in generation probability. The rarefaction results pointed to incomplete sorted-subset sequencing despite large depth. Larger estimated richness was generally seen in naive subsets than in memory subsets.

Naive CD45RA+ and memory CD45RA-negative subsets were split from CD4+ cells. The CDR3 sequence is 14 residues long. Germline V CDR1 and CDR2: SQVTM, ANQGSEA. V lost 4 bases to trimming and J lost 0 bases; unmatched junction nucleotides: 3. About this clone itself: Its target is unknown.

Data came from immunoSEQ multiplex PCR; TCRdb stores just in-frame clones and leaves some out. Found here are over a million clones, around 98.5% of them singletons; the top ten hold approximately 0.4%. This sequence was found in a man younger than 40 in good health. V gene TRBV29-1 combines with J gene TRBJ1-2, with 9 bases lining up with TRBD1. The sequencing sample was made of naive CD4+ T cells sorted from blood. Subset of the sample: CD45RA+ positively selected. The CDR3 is CSVVDRGANYGYTF. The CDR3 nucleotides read TGCAGCGTTGTGGACAGGGGAGCTAACTATGGCTACACCTTC.